These 4 T cell receptor beta chains were sequenced from one sample in a study of OX40 agonist ivuxolimab in advanced cancers. TCRdb keeps only in-frame clones here, not all; method: immunoSEQ multiplex PCR. The sample has about 77,000 clones; about 86% are singletons. The specimen was CD4+ or CD8+ T cells sorted from blood, collected in a trial of the OX40 agonist ivuxolimab. These receptors were collected from an adult with an advanced solid tumor such as melanoma, head and neck, liver or kidney cancer.

This clone has just one count. V usage is TRBV19 and J usage is TRBJ2-3; a weak D match, TRBD2 (7 bases). Trimming pared 6 bases from V and 6 bases from J, leaving 16 bases between. Germline assignment: CDR1 LNHDA and CDR2 SQIVND (reference sequence). There are 14 residues in the CDR3. This chain's CDR3 is CASSPGGASDTQYF. The CDR3 DNA reads TGTGCCAGTAGCCCTGGGGGGGCGTCGGATACGCAGTATTTT.

The chain joins TRBV7-9 to TRBJ1-1; 7 bases line up with TRBD1. Germline CDR1 is SEHNR and CDR2 is FQNEAQ (reference sequence). V shed 2 bases and J 7 bases; nucleotides not matched to a gene: 4. CDR3 length equals 13 residues. The CDR3 region has the DNA TGTGCCAGCAGCTTAATAGGGGGCATTGAAGCTTTCTTT. This translates into CASSLIGGIEAFF.

This chain links TRBV7-2 with TRBJ2-7, with 7 bases fitting TRBD1. The germline CDR1 and CDR2 sequences are SGHTA and FQGNSA. This CDR3 has 14 residues. The V gene end was trimmed by 5 bases and the J gene end by 6 bases; junction bases not matched to a gene: 10. The CDR3 is CASSPSGTVPEQYF. The CDR3 region has the DNA TGTGCCAGCAGCCCATCCGGGACAGTCCCCGAGCAGTACTTC.

V is TRBV27 and J is TRBJ1-6, with TRBD1 matching over 7 bases. After removal of 6 bases from V and 4 bases from J, the junction contained 12 bases not matched to a gene. CDR1 and CDR2 from the germline V gene are MNHEY and SMNVEV (reference sequence). This CDR3 spans 17 amino acids. The CDR3 DNA reads TGTGCCAGCAGCCAAAGCCCCACGACAGGGTATAATTCACCCCTCCACTTT. Residues: CASSQSPTTGYNSPLHF.